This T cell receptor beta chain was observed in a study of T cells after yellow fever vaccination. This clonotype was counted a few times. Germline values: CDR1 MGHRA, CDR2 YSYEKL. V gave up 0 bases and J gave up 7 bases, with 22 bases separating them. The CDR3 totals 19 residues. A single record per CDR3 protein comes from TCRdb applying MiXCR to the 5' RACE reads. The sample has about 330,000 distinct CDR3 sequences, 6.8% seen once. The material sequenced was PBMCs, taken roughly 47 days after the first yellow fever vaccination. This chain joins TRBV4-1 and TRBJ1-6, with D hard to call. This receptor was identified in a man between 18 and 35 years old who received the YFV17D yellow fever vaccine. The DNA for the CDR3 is TGCGCCAGCAGCCAAGATGGGTCCATGCAAAGTGGACGCAATTCACCCCTCCACTTT. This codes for CASSQDGSMQSGRNSPLHF.